Shown below are 8 T cell receptor beta chains from a single sample sequenced in a study of blood T cell repertoires in COVID-19. Sequencing was performed with immunoSEQ multiplex PCR; in TCRdb, only in-frame clones are kept and a portion is missing. The sample includes over 130,000 clones, around 80% seen only once; the top ten take roughly 15%. The sample was peripheral blood. These receptors were obtained from a man aged 50 to 59 with acute or convalescent COVID-19.

This clone was counted a few times. The rearrangement uses TRBV9 and TRBJ1-1, with 8 bases fitting TRBD1. CDR3 size: 15 residues. Germline trimming cut 4 bases from V and 4 bases from J; bases unmatched to any gene: 9. CDR1 and CDR2 from the germline V gene are SGDLS and YYNGEE. In DNA form, the CDR3 reads TGTGCCAGCAGCCCTCACCTAACAGGGGGCACTGAAGCTTTCTTT. Amino acid sequence: CASSPHLTGGTEAFF.

The rearrangement links TRBV27 to TRBJ2-1; 10 bases match TRBD2. The ends lost 6 bases at V and 6 bases at J; junction bases unmatched: 14. Per germline, CDR1 MNHEY and CDR2 SMNVEV (reference sequence). The CDR3 consists of 17 residues. This CDR3 reads CASSSILLAGGSNEQFF. The CDR3 region has the DNA TGTGCCAGCAGCTCTATCCTTTTAGCGGGGGGTAGCAATGAGCAGTTCTTC.

The CDR3 loop is CASSWGANYGYTF. The CDR3, as DNA: TGCGCCAGCAGTTGGGGAGCTAACTATGGCTACACCTTC. The J gene is TRBJ1-2, the V gene TRBV5-1; no clear D. V shed 5 bases and J shed 0 bases, with 8 bases lying between them. The germline CDR1 and CDR2 sequences are SGHRS and YFSETQ. This CDR3 is built from 13 residues.

The sample holds many counts of this clone. The gene calls are TRBV29-1 and TRBJ1-2; 7 bases are a match to TRBD1. V shed 6 bases and J 4 bases; nucleotides not matched to a gene: 11. The CDR3 has 14 residues. Germline V gene data show CDR1 as SQVTM and CDR2 as ANQGSEA. The CDR3 region is CSVRSGTALYGYTF. Here the CDR3 DNA reads TGCAGCGTCCGTTCCGGGACAGCTCTCTATGGCTACACCTTC.

V gene TRBV11-2 combines with J gene TRBJ2-5; 7 nucleotides match TRBD1. The V and J ends lost 3 bases and 9 bases, in that order; junction bases with no gene match: 13. This CDR3 region has 15 residues. Germline CDR1 reads SGHAT; CDR2 reads FQNNGV. The CDR3 DNA sequence: TGTGCCAGCAGCTTCGTGCTCGGGGCCCAGGGGGCCCAGTACTTC. Its protein product is CASSFVLGAQGAQYF.

The chain links TRBV30 to TRBJ2-3; D possibly corresponds to TRBD2 (5 bases). From germline, CDR1 is GTSNPN and CDR2 SVGIG (reference sequence). The V gene lost 3 bases and the J gene lost 4 bases, with 11 bases spanning the gap. The CDR3 length is 13 residues. The CDR3 spells CAWSSLAADTQYF. CDR3 DNA: TGTGCCTGGAGCTCGCTAGCAGCAGATACGCAGTATTTT.

The chain joins TRBV6-5 to TRBJ1-5; perhaps TRBD1 as D (5 bases). The V and J ends lost 8 bases and 4 bases respectively, with 9 bases between them. This CDR3 is 12 amino acids long. Germline V lookup: CDR1 MNHEY, CDR2 SVGAGI. The chain's CDR3 is CASAGANQPQHF. Here the CDR3 DNA reads TGTGCCAGCGCTGGGGCTAATCAGCCCCAGCATTTT.

This clone was observed a handful of times. The chain couples TRBV10-2 to TRBJ1-5; D not certain. The V and J ends lost 5 bases and 0 bases respectively, with 8 bases between them. There are 14 residues in the CDR3. Germline CDR1 and CDR2: WSHSY and SAAADI. CDR3: CASSSVYSNQPQHF. In DNA, the CDR3 is TGCGCCAGCAGTTCTGTTTATAGCAATCAGCCCCAGCATTTT.